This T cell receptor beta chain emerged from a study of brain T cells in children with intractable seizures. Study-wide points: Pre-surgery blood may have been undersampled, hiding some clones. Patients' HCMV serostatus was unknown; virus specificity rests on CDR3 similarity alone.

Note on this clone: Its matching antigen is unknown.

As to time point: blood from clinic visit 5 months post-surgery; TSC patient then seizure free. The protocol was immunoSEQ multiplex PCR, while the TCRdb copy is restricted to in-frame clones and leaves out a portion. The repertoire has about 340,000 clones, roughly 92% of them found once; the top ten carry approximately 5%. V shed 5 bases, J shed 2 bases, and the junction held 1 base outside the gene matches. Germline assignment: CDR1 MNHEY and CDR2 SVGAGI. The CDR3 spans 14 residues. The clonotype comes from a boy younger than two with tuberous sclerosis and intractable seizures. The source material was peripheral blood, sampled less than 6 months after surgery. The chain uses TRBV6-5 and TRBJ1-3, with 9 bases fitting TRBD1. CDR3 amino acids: CASSRQGAGNTIYF. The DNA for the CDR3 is TGTGCCAGCAGTCGACAGGGGGCTGGAAACACCATATATTTT.